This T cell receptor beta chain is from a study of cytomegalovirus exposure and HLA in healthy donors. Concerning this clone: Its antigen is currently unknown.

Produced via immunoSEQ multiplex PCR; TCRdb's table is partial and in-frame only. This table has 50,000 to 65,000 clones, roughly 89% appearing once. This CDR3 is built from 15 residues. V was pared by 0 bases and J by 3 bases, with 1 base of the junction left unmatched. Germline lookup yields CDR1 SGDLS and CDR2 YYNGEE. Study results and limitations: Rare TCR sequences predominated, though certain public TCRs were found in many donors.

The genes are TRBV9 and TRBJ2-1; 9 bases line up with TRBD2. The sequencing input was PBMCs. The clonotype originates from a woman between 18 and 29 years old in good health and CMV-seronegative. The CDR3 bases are TGTGCCAGCAGCGTAGCTAGCGGGATCTACAATGAGCAGTTCTTC. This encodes CASSVASGIYNEQFF.